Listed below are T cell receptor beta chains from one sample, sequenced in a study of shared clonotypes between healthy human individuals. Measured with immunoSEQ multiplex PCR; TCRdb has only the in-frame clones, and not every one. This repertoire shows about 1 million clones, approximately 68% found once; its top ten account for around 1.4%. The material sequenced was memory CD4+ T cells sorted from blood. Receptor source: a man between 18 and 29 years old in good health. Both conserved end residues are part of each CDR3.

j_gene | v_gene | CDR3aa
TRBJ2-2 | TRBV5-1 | CASSQTGTNLRGELFF
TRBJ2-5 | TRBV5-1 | CASSFLAGGSETQYF
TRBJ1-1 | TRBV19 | CASSIRGRGDTEAFF
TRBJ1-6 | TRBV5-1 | CASSLEGRWDSPLHF
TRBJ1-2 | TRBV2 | CASSNYPGDGYTF
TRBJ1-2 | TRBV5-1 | CASSPDPGANYGYTF
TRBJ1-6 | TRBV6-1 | CASRGPTEGSPLHF
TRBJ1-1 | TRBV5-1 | CASKGQPNTEAFF
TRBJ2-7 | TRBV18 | CASSPDRTYYEQYF
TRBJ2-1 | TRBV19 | CASSMGLQQGSYNEQFF
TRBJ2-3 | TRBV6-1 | CASIPPGIGADTQYF
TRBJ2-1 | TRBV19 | CASSSRTSLSSYNEQFF
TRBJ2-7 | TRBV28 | CASSLTGVYEQYF
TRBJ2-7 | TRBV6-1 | CASSRAPYEQYF
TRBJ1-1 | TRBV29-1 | CSARGSNTEAFF
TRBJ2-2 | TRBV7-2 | CASRKGTNTGELFF
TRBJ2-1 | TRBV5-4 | CASSPSTSGVYEQFF